This T cell receptor (beta chain) was sequenced for a study of identical twins. Study conclusions and caveats: For out-of-frame beta sequences, excess twin sharing was weaker. While abundant cord blood beta clonotypes carried fewer insertions, memory repertoires showed no such pattern.

Germline V lookup: CDR1 MNHNS, CDR2 SASEGT. V was clipped by 10 bases and J by 0 bases, with 12 bases between them. This CDR3 spans 14 amino acids. A single record per CDR3 protein comes from TCRdb applying MiXCR to the 5' RACE reads. The table records about 520,000 distinct CDR3 sequences, less than 25% of them present only once. Points on this clonotype: Its antigen is as yet unknown.

This same sample was also part of a study on T cells expressing NK-cell markers. Per that study: Beta-chain profiling covered CD3+CD56+NKG2C+, CD3+CD56+NKG2C- and CD3+CD56-NKG2C+ sorted subsets.

This chain uses TRBV6-1 with TRBJ2-2, with TRBD1 as a possible D gene (6 bases). The clonotype comes from a woman aged 18-29 years in good health. Sequencing was done on a sample of CD4+ T cells sorted from blood. CDR3 sequence (DNA): TGTGCCACAAAAAGGACAGCGAACACCGGGGAGCTGTTTTTT. It encodes CATKRTANTGELFF.